The text below deals with one T cell receptor beta chain. The table came from immunoSEQ multiplex PCR; TCRdb's copy has only in-frame clones and leaves some out. The sample holds 37,000 or so clones, approximately 89% seen once. The germline V gene encodes CDR1 ENHRY and CDR2 SYGVKD. The CDR3 spans 15 residues. J was trimmed by 6 bases and V by 2 bases; bases with no gene match: 5. The sample is drawn from a study of T cells in localized non-small cell lung cancer. This chain links TRBV10-3 with TRBJ2-1, with 9 bases matching TRBD2. This specimen consisted of peripheral blood, obtained before any cancer treatment. This TCR was sampled from a woman aged 35 to 70 with stage I lung adenocarcinoma. This CDR3 is CAISERLAGRNEQFF. The CDR3, as DNA: TGTGCCATCAGTGAGAGGCTAGCGGGACGCAATGAGCAGTTCTTC.